This T cell receptor (beta chain) derives from a study of long-term antiretroviral therapy in people with HIV. Study-level points and caveats: At every time point, clones expanded before ART dominated the repertoire. HIV repertoires covered narrower CDR3 length ranges than controls did. An increase in diversity followed ART, yet levels stayed below transplant donor controls.

This was the immunoSEQ v3.0 assay at survey level. TCRdb's copy holds only in-frame clones and misses some; the assay was immunoSEQ multiplex PCR. This table has 20,000 to 25,000 clones, over 75% appearing once. The CDR3 is 13 residues long. Per germline, CDR1 SQVTM and CDR2 ANQGSEA. Turning to this clone: What it binds is not known.

Two or more post-ART PBMC samples, plus at least one pre-ART sample, were available for each donor. The chain has TRBV29-1 and TRBJ2-5; 7 bases line up with TRBD2. The receptor comes from a woman aged 45-65 years with HIV. Here the sequenced sample was unsorted PBMCs, taken roughly 2.7 years after starting antiretroviral therapy. The CDR3 loop is CRGGERDQETQYF. CDR3 bases: TGCAGGGGGGGGGAGCGGGACCAAGAGACCCAGTACTTC.